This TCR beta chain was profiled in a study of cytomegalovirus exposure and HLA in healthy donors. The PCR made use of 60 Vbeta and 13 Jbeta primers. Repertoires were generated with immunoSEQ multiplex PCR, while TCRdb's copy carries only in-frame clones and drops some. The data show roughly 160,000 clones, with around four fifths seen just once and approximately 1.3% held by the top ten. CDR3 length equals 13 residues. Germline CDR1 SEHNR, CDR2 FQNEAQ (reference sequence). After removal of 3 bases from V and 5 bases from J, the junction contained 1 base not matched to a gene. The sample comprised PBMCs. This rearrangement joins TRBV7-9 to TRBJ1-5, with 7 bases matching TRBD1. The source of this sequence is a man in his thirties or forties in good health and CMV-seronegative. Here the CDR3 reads CASSLGQYQPQHF. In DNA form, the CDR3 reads TGTGCCAGCAGCTTGGGACAGTATCAGCCCCAGCATTTT.